This TCR beta chain was captured by sequencing in a study of identical twins. Points from the study as a whole: For cord blood, abundant beta clonotypes had fewer insertions, unlike memory repertoires, which showed none. For zero-insertion analyses, partial confounding could come from invariant MAIT and iNKT cells.

V was trimmed by 4 bases and J by 2 bases, leaving 20 bases between them. The CDR3 has 17 residues. Germline V lookup: CDR1 LGHDT, CDR2 YNNKEL (reference sequence). With template switching, a universal primer site was added, and the cDNA carried unique molecular identifiers. TCRdb independently ran MiXCR on the 5' RACE reads; one entry per CDR3 protein. The sample has approximately 210,000 distinct CDR3 sequences, 15% seen once. With regard to this clonotype: What it binds is not known.

The sample also formed part of further work on T cells expressing NK-cell markers. That source notes: With respect to HCMV, seven of the eight sequenced donors were seropositive, and one was seronegative.

The receptor was derived from a woman aged 18 to 35 in good health. This chain links TRBV3-1 with TRBJ2-5; tentative D call: TRBD1 (5 bases). Specimen: CD8+ T cells sorted from blood. The DNA for the CDR3 is TGTGCCAGCAGCCCTCTTGGGGCAAGGGGAAGTCAAGAGACCCAGTACTTC. Translating gives CASSPLGARGSQETQYF.